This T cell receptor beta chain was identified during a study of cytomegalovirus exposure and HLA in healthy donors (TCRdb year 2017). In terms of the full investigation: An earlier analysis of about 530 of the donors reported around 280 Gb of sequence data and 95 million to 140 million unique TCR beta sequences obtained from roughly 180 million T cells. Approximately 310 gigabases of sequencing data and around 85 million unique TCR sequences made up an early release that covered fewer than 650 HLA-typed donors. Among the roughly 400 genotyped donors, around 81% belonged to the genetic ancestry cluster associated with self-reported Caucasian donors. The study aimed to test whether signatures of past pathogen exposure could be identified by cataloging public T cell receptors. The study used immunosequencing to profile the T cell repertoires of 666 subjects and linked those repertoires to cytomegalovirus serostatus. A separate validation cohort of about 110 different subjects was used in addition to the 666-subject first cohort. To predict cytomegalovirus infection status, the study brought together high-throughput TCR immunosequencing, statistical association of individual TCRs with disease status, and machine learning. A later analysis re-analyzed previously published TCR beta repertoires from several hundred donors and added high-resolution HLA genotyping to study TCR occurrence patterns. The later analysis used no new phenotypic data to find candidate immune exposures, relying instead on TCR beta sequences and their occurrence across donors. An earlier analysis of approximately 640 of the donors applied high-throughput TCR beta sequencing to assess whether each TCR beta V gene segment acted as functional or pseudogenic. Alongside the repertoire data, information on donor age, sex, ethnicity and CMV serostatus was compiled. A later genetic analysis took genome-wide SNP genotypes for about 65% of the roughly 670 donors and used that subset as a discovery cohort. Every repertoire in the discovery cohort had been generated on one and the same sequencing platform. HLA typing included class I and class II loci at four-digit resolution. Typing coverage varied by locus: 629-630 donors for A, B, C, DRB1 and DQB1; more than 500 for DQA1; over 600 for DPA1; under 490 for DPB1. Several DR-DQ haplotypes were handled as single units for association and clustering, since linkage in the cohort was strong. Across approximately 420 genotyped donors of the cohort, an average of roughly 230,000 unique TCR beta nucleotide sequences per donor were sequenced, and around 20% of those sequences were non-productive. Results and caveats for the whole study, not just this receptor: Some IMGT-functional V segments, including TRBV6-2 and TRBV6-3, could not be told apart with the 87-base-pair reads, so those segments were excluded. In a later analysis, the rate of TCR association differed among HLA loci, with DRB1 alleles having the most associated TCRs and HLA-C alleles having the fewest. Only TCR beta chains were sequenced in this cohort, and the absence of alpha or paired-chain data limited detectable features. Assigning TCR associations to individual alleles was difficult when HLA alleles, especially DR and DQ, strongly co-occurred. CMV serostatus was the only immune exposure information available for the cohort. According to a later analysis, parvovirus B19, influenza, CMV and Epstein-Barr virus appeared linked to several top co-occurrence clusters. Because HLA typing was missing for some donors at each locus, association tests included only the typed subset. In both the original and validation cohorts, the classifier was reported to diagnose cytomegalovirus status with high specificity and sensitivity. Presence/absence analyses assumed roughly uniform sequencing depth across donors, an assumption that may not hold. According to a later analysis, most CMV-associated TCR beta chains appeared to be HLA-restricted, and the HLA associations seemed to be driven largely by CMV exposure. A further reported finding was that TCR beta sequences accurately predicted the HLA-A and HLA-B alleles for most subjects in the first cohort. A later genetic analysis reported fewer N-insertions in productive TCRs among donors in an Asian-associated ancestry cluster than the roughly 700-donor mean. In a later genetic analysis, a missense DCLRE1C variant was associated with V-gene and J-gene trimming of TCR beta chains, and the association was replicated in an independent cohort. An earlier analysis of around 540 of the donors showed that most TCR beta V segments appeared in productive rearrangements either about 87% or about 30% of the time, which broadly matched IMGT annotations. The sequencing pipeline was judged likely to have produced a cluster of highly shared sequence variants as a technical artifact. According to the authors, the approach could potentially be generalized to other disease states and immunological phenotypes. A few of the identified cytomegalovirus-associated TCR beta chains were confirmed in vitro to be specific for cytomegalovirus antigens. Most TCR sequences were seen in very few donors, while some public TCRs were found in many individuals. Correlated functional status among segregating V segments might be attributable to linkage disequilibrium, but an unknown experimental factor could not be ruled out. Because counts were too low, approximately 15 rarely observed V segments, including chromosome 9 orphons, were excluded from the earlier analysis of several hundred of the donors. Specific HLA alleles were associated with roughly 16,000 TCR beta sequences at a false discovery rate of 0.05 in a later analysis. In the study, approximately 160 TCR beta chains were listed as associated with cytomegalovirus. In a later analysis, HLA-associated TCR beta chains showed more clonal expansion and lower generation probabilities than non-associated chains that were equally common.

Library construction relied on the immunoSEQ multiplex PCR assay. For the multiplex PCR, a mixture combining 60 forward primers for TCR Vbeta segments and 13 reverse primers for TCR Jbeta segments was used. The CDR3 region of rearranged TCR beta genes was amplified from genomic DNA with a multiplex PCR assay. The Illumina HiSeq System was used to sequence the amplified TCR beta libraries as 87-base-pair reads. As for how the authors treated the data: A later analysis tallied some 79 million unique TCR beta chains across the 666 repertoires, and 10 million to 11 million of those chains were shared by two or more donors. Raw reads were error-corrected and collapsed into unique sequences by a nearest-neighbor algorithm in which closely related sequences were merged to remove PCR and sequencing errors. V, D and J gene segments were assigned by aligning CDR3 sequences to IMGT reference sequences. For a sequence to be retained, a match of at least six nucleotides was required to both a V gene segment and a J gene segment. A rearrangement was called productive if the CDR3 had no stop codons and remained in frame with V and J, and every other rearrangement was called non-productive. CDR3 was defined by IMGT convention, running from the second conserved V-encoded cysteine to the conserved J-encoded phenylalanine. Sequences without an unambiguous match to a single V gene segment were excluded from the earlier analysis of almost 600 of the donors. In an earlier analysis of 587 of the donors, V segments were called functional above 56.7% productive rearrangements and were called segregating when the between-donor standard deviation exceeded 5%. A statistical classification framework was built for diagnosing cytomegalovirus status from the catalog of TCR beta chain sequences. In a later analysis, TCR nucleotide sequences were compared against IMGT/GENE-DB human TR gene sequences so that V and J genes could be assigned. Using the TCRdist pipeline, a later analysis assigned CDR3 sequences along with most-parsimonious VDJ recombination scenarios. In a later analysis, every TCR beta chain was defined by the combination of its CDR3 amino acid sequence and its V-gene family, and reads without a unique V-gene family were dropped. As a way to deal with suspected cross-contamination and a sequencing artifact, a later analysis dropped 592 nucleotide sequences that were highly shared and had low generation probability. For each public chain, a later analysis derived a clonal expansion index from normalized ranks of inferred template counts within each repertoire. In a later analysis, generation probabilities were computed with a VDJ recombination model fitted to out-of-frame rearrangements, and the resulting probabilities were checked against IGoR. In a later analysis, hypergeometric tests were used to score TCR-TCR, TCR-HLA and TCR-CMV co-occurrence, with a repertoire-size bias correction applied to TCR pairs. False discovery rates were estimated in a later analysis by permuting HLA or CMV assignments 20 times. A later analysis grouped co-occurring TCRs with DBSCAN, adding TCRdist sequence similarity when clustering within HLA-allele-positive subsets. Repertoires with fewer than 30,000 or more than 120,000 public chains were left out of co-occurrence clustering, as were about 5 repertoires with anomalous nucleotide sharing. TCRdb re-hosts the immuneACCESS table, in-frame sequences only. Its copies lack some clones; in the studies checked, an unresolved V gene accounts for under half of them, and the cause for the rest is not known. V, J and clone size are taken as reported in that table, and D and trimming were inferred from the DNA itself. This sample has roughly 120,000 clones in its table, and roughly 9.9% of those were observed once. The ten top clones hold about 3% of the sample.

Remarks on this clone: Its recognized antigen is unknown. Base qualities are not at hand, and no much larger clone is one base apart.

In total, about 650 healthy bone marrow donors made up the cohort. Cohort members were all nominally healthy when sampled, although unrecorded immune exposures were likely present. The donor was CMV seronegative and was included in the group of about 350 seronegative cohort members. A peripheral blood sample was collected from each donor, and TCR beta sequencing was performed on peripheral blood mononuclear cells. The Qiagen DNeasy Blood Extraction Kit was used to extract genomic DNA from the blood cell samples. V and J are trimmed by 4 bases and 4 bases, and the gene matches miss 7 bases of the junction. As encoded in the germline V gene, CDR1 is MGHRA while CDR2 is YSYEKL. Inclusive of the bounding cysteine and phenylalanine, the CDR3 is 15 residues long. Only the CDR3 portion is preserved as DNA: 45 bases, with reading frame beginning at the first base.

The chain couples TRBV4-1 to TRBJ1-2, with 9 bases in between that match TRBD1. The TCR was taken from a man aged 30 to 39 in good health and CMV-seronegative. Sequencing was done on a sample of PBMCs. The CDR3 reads CASSRLGQGGYGYTF. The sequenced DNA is TGCGCCAGCAGCCGGCTGGGACAGGGCGGCTATGGCTACACCTTC.